A selection of T cell receptor beta chains follows, all from one sample in a study of shared T cell receptors in the human thymus. The protocol was immunoSEQ multiplex PCR, while the TCRdb copy is restricted to in-frame clones and leaves out a portion. The sample comprises 600,000 or so clones, 87% of which are singletons, and 0.0094% rests with the top ten. Another study also made use of these data, one on human thymus T cells.

The sequencing input was thymocytes. The receptors here all came from a boy under two years old with a congenital heart defect. The CDR3 runs from the conserved cysteine through the conserved F or W. The D gene is left open where the match is weak. A row's size may be missing; if present it is once, few, many or a size class.

d_call	v_call	clone_size	j_call	cdr3_aa	cdr3_nt
-	TRBV19	-	TRBJ2-4	CASSKGHLAKNIQYF	TGTGCCAGTAGTAAGGGACACCTAGCCAAAAACATTCAGTACTTC
-	TRBV5-6	-	TRBJ2-1	CASSLNRENEQFF	TGTGCCAGCAGCTTGAACAGGGAAAATGAGCAGTTCTTC
-	TRBV7-2	-	TRBJ1-1	CASSLVRVAGTTEAFF	TGTGCCAGCAGCTTAGTTCGAGTGGCGGGGACCACTGAAGCTTTCTTT
TRBD1	TRBV27	-	TRBJ2-5	CASSLNWESGQYQETQYF	TGTGCCAGCAGTTTGAATTGGGAATCGGGACAGTACCAAGAGACCCAGTACTTC
-	TRBV28	-	TRBJ1-3	CASSLSGEVNTIYF	TGTGCCAGCAGTTTGTCGGGAGAGGTAAACACCATATATTTT
-	TRBV29-1	-	TRBJ1-1	CSVRSWGPAGGSEAFF	TGCAGCGTTAGGTCGTGGGGCCCGGCGGGGGGAAGTGAAGCTTTCTTT
-	TRBV25-1	-	TRBJ2-5	CASSESFQETQYF	TGTGCCAGCAGTGAAAGCTTTCAAGAGACCCAGTACTTC
-	TRBV6-5	-	TRBJ1-1	CASSYLLGRNTEAFF	TGTGCCAGCAGTTACCTTCTGGGGCGGAATACTGAAGCTTTCTTT
-	TRBV12-5	-	TRBJ2-1	CAPGGGAYNEQFF	TGTGCTCCGGGCGGAGGGGCGTACAATGAGCAGTTCTTC
-	TRBV29-1	-	TRBJ2-1	CSVEKVADNEQFF	TGCAGCGTTGAAAAGGTGGCGGACAATGAGCAGTTCTTC
TRBD2	TRBV30	-	TRBJ2-1	CAWSVRLGLAGNGGGEQFF	TGTGCCTGGAGTGTACGATTGGGGTTAGCGGGTAACGGGGGGGGTGAGCAGTTCTTC
TRBD1	TRBV2	-	TRBJ1-5	CASSEEDRVLDQPQHF	TGTGCCAGCAGTGAAGAGGACAGGGTGTTGGATCAGCCCCAGCATTTT
TRBD1	TRBV25-1	-	TRBJ2-7	CASSAPGQGGEQYF	TGTGCCAGCAGTGCTCCAGGACAGGGAGGCGAGCAGTACTTC
TRBD2	TRBV9	-	TRBJ2-5	CASSLRDPLAGETQYF	TGTGCCAGCAGCCTCAGGGATCCGTTAGCGGGAGAGACCCAGTACTTC
-	TRBV11-2	-	TRBJ2-7	CASFLSPSSYEQYF	TGTGCCAGCTTTCTTAGTCCAAGCTCCTACGAGCAGTACTTC
-	TRBV19	once	TRBJ2-3	CASRRGSTDTQYF	TGTGCCAGTAGAAGGGGGAGCACAGATACGCAGTATTTT
-	TRBV28	-	TRBJ1-1	CASSLGGRDTEAFF	TGTGCCAGCAGTTTAGGGGGGAGGGACACTGAAGCTTTCTTT
TRBD2	TRBV9	-	TRBJ2-2	CASSPRLAGGLLAGELFF	TGTGCCAGCAGCCCTAGACTAGCGGGGGGGCTCCTAGCCGGGGAGCTGTTTTTT
TRBD1	TRBV18	-	TRBJ1-5	CASSPPDRLLNQPQHF	TGTGCCAGCTCACCACCGGACAGGTTGTTAAATCAGCCCCAGCATTTT
-	TRBV7-9	-	TRBJ2-7	CASSLGALPEESYEQYF	TGTGCCAGCAGCTTAGGTGCCCTACCTGAGGAATCCTACGAGCAGTACTTC
-	TRBV28	-	TRBJ1-5	CASSFRDTQPQHF	TGTGCCAGCAGTTTTCGGGATACTCAGCCCCAGCATTTT
-	TRBV11-3	-	TRBJ2-7	CASSLNGEPRDEQYF	TGTGCCAGCAGCTTAAACGGGGAACCCCGCGACGAGCAGTACTTC
TRBD1	TRBV5-1	-	TRBJ1-4	CASSISGTGVEKLFF	TGCGCCAGCAGCATATCCGGGACAGGGGTTGAAAAACTGTTTTTT
-	TRBV5-6	-	TRBJ2-7	CASSLHGDIKPHEQYF	TGTGCCAGCAGTTTACATGGGGACATTAAACCCCACGAGCAGTACTTC
-	TRBV6-1	-	TRBJ2-7	CASSELRQSFYEQYF	TGTGCCAGCAGTGAACTGCGACAGAGCTTCTACGAGCAGTACTTC
-	TRBV7-9	-	TRBJ2-2	CASSLELVGYTGELFF	TGTGCCAGCAGCTTAGAACTAGTCGGCTACACCGGGGAGCTGTTTTTT
-	TRBV30	-	TRBJ1-5	CAWSSENQPQHF	TGTGCCTGGAGTTCCGAGAATCAGCCCCAGCATTTT
TRBD2	TRBV28	-	TRBJ2-7	CASSFSHPSSGRQYF	TGTGCCAGCAGTTTTTCCCACCCTAGTAGCGGGAGGCAGTACTTC
-	TRBV29-1	-	TRBJ2-7	CSVRGTDSYEQYF	TGCAGCGTTCGCGGGACGGACTCCTACGAGCAGTACTTC
-	TRBV5-4	-	TRBJ2-1	CASSPWVGGGGSYNEQFF	TGTGCCAGCAGCCCATGGGTCGGGGGTGGAGGGTCCTACAATGAGCAGTTCTTC
-	TRBV5-1	-	TRBJ2-7	CASSSRDKVYEQYF	TGCGCCAGCAGCTCCCGGGACAAAGTCTACGAGCAGTACTTC
TRBD1	TRBV10-2	-	TRBJ1-5	CASTRTGDYSNQPQHF	TGCGCCAGCACTAGGACAGGGGATTATAGCAATCAGCCCCAGCATTTT
-	TRBV10-2	-	TRBJ2-7	CATGHGVDSYEQYF	TGCGCCACCGGGCACGGGGTCGACTCCTACGAGCAGTACTTC
-	TRBV7-9	-	TRBJ2-7	CASSLSSYEQYF	TGTGCCAGCAGTCTGTCCTCCTACGAGCAGTACTTC
TRBD1	TRBV19	-	TRBJ2-2	CASTQDREDNTGELFF	TGTGCCAGTACCCAGGACAGGGAGGATAACACCGGGGAGCTGTTTTTT
-	TRBV11-2	-	TRBJ1-5	CASSHSFDQPQHF	TGTGCCAGCAGCCACAGCTTCGATCAGCCCCAGCATTTT